This is a list of T cell receptor beta chains from one sample in a study of blood T cell repertoires in COVID-19. Here immunoSEQ multiplex PCR was the method, and the copy in TCRdb shows in-frame clones only, minus some. In the table there are some 140,000 clones, roughly 83% of which are singletons. Sequencing input: PBMCs or T cells enriched from blood (not recorded which). All receptors come from a man between 50 and 59 years old who had recovered from COVID-19. Both conserved end residues are part of each CDR3. Each record gives: J gene, V gene, clone size, D gene, CDR3 DNA, CDR3 protein. A D gene is named only where the DNA matches it firmly. Size tells how often a clone was seen (once, few, many) or the class of an expanded clone, and some rows leave it out.

j_call: TRBJ1-5; v_call: TRBV2; clone_size: -; d_call: TRBD1; cdr3_nt: TGTGCCAGCAGGGACGGGACAGGGGTTCAGCCCCAGCATTTT; cdr3_aa: CASRDGTGVQPQHF
j_call: TRBJ1-1; v_call: TRBV18; clone_size: -; d_call: TRBD1; cdr3_nt: TGTGCCAGCTCACCACTGGCGACAGGGGTAGGTGACACTGAAGCTTTCTTT; cdr3_aa: CASSPLATGVGDTEAFF
j_call: TRBJ2-5; v_call: TRBV5-5; clone_size: -; d_call: TRBD1; cdr3_nt: TGTGCCAGCAGCCCCCGGACAGGGGCGGCCCGAGAGACCCAGTACTTC; cdr3_aa: CASSPRTGAARETQYF
j_call: TRBJ1-4; v_call: TRBV6-5; clone_size: -; d_call: -; cdr3_nt: TGTGCCAGCAAAAACTCGAGGGAGGGATACGAAAAACTGTTTTTT; cdr3_aa: CASKNSREGYEKLFF
j_call: TRBJ1-4; v_call: TRBV4-3; clone_size: -; d_call: -; cdr3_nt: TGCGCCAGCAGCCTGCGGCCCGGTGCAACTAATGAAAAACTGTTTTTT; cdr3_aa: CASSLRPGATNEKLFF
j_call: TRBJ1-6; v_call: TRBV7-9; clone_size: -; d_call: -; cdr3_nt: TGTGCCAGCAGCTTGGACAGTTATAATTCACCCCTCCACTTT; cdr3_aa: CASSLDSYNSPLHF
j_call: TRBJ2-7; v_call: TRBV7-9; clone_size: -; d_call: -; cdr3_nt: TGTGCCAGCAGCTTAGCGGGGGGGCGAGGGTCCTACGAGCAGTACTTC; cdr3_aa: CASSLAGGRGSYEQYF
j_call: TRBJ2-7; v_call: TRBV2; clone_size: -; d_call: TRBD2; cdr3_nt: TGTGCCAGCACCGGGGGGTTATACGAGCAGTACTTC; cdr3_aa: CASTGGLYEQYF
j_call: TRBJ1-1; v_call: TRBV19; clone_size: -; d_call: -; cdr3_nt: TGTGCCACTTCGCCCGGGGTGGGTGAAGCTTTCTTT; cdr3_aa: CATSPGVGEAFF
j_call: TRBJ1-5; v_call: TRBV7-6; clone_size: -; d_call: TRBD1; cdr3_nt: TGTGCCAGCAGCCCCGGACAGGGAGCGGAACAGCCCCAGCATTTT; cdr3_aa: CASSPGQGAEQPQHF
j_call: TRBJ2-3; v_call: TRBV9; clone_size: -; d_call: -; cdr3_nt: TGTGCCAGCAGCGCGTCAGATACGCAGTATTTT; cdr3_aa: CASSASDTQYF
j_call: TRBJ2-1; v_call: TRBV28; clone_size: -; d_call: TRBD1; cdr3_nt: TGTGCCAGCAGTTTAGGGACAGGGGGGTTAAATGAGCAGTTCTTC; cdr3_aa: CASSLGTGGLNEQFF
j_call: TRBJ1-4; v_call: TRBV5-1; clone_size: -; d_call: -; cdr3_nt: TGCGCCAGCAGCAGGGAGGGTACTAATGAAAAACTGTTTTTT; cdr3_aa: CASSREGTNEKLFF
j_call: TRBJ2-5; v_call: TRBV11-3; clone_size: -; d_call: TRBD2; cdr3_nt: TGTGCCAGCAGCCTACAGCGGGGACTTGGGACCCAGTACTTC; cdr3_aa: CASSLQRGLGTQYF
j_call: TRBJ2-1; v_call: TRBV27; clone_size: -; d_call: TRBD2; cdr3_nt: TGTGCCAGCAGTTTAAGACTAGCGGGGTACAATGAGCAGTTCTTC; cdr3_aa: CASSLRLAGYNEQFF
j_call: TRBJ2-3; v_call: TRBV19; clone_size: -; d_call: TRBD2; cdr3_nt: TGTGCCAGTAGTGGGCTTCGGACTAGCGGGGCCACAGATACGCAGTATTTT; cdr3_aa: CASSGLRTSGATDTQYF
j_call: TRBJ1-2; v_call: TRBV28; clone_size: once; d_call: TRBD1; cdr3_nt: TGTGCCAGCAGGTCGGGACAGGGTCATGCCGGGGATGGCTACACCTTC; cdr3_aa: CASRSGQGHAGDGYTF
j_call: TRBJ2-7; v_call: TRBV7-9; clone_size: -; d_call: -; cdr3_nt: TGTGCCAGCAGCCGCCGACGGCTAGCTGGAAACCACGAGCAGTACTTC; cdr3_aa: CASSRRRLAGNHEQYF
j_call: TRBJ2-5; v_call: TRBV5-1; clone_size: -; d_call: TRBD1; cdr3_nt: TGCGCCAGCAGCTCACTGGGACAGGGTAAAGAGACCCAGTACTTC; cdr3_aa: CASSSLGQGKETQYF
j_call: TRBJ2-2; v_call: TRBV4-3; clone_size: -; d_call: TRBD2; cdr3_nt: TGCGCCAGCAGCCAAGATTTAATAGCGGGGGTTGCGAACACCGGGGAGCTGTTTTTT; cdr3_aa: CASSQDLIAGVANTGELFF
j_call: TRBJ1-1; v_call: TRBV29-1; clone_size: few; d_call: -; cdr3_nt: TGCAGCGTTAAACGGGGGGGCACTGAAGCTTTCTTT; cdr3_aa: CSVKRGGTEAFF
j_call: TRBJ2-3; v_call: TRBV7-3; clone_size: -; d_call: -; cdr3_nt: TGTGCCAGCAGCTTAGCGGCTCCCAGGGCCGGGGATACGCAGTATTTT; cdr3_aa: CASSLAAPRAGDTQYF
j_call: TRBJ2-1; v_call: TRBV9; clone_size: -; d_call: TRBD2; cdr3_nt: TGTGCCAGCAGCGTAGAAGCGGGGGGGCACAATGAGCAGTTCTTC; cdr3_aa: CASSVEAGGHNEQFF
j_call: TRBJ2-5; v_call: TRBV3-1/TRBV3-2; clone_size: -; d_call: -; cdr3_nt: TGTGCCAGCAGCCAAGGAAGCCCGAACCAAGAGACCCAGTACTTC; cdr3_aa: CASSQGSPNQETQYF
j_call: TRBJ1-3; v_call: TRBV2; clone_size: -; d_call: -; cdr3_nt: TGTGCCAGCAGTGATGGCAGGGACTCTGGAAACACCATATATTTT; cdr3_aa: CASSDGRDSGNTIYF
j_call: TRBJ2-7; v_call: TRBV7-2; clone_size: -; d_call: TRBD1; cdr3_nt: TGTGCCAGCAGCTTGGGACAGGTCCCCTACGAGCAGTACTTC; cdr3_aa: CASSLGQVPYEQYF
j_call: TRBJ1-3; v_call: TRBV6-1; clone_size: few; d_call: -; cdr3_nt: TGTGCCAGCAGTGAAGTGAGGGTGTCTGGAAACACCATATATTTT; cdr3_aa: CASSEVRVSGNTIYF
j_call: TRBJ1-1; v_call: TRBV10-3; clone_size: -; d_call: -; cdr3_nt: TGTGCCATCCGAGAGACCCGGGACACTGAAGCTTTCTTT; cdr3_aa: CAIRETRDTEAFF
j_call: TRBJ1-4; v_call: TRBV4-3; clone_size: -; d_call: TRBD1; cdr3_nt: TGCGCCAGCAGCCAAGACCCTCCGCCAGGGGGCAAAGAAAAACTGTTTTTT; cdr3_aa: CASSQDPPPGGKEKLFF
j_call: TRBJ2-7; v_call: TRBV11-2; clone_size: -; d_call: -; cdr3_nt: TGTGCCAGCAGCTTATTCCCGGGGGGCACAACCCGCTACGAGCAGTACTTC; cdr3_aa: CASSLFPGGTTRYEQYF
j_call: TRBJ2-6; v_call: TRBV19; clone_size: -; d_call: -; cdr3_nt: TGTGCCAGTAGTATAAGAGTGTCTGGGGCCAACGTCCTGACTTTC; cdr3_aa: CASSIRVSGANVLTF
j_call: TRBJ2-5; v_call: TRBV27; clone_size: -; d_call: TRBD1; cdr3_nt: TGTGCCAGCAGTGTTCTGACAGGGAAACATCATGAGACCCAGTACTTC; cdr3_aa: CASSVLTGKHHETQYF
j_call: TRBJ2-2; v_call: TRBV15; clone_size: once; d_call: TRBD1; cdr3_nt: TGTGCCACCAGCAGAACCGGGACAGGGAACACCGGGGAGCTGTTTTTT; cdr3_aa: CATSRTGTGNTGELFF
j_call: TRBJ2-3; v_call: TRBV2; clone_size: -; d_call: -; cdr3_nt: TGTGCCAGCTCGCGGGGCACACGCACAGATACGCAGTATTTT; cdr3_aa: CASSRGTRTDTQYF
j_call: TRBJ1-6; v_call: TRBV6-5; clone_size: -; d_call: -; cdr3_nt: TGTGCCAGCAGTCCCGGCCGAGGGTCTTTCACACCCCTCCACTTT; cdr3_aa: CASSPGRGSFTPLHF
j_call: TRBJ2-3; v_call: TRBV21-1; clone_size: -; d_call: -; cdr3_nt: TGTGCCTCCCATAAGGGGGCAGATCACACAGATACGCAGTATTTT; cdr3_aa: CASHKGADHTDTQYF
j_call: TRBJ2-7; v_call: TRBV12-5; clone_size: -; d_call: TRBD1; cdr3_nt: TGTGCTAGTGGTCGCCCGTCGGGACAGCACTACGAGCAGTACTTC; cdr3_aa: CASGRPSGQHYEQYF
j_call: TRBJ2-1; v_call: TRBV7-8; clone_size: few; d_call: TRBD2; cdr3_nt: TGTGCCAGCAGCTTAAGGCGGGGGGGCCTTAATGAGCAGTTCTTC; cdr3_aa: CASSLRRGGLNEQFF
j_call: TRBJ2-5; v_call: TRBV11-2; clone_size: -; d_call: TRBD2; cdr3_nt: TGTGCCAGCAGCTTACTAGCGGAAGAGACCCAGTACTTC; cdr3_aa: CASSLLAEETQYF
j_call: TRBJ2-5; v_call: TRBV5-4; clone_size: -; d_call: TRBD2; cdr3_nt: TGTGCCAGCAGCCAGATAGCGGGGGGGCATACAGAGACCCAGTACTTC; cdr3_aa: CASSQIAGGHTETQYF